The following is a T cell receptor (beta chain) sequence with its context. Its antigen remains unidentified. The sample is drawn from a study of beta chain features in type 1 diabetes. Overall study results and limits: A moderate, significant TCRB CDR3 shortening appeared in type 1 diabetes across four CD4+ subsets.

V shed 3 bases and J shed 0 bases, with 15 bases lying between them. The CDR3 covers 16 residues. Looked up from germline, CDR1 is SGHRS and CDR2 is YFSETQ. The investigators reverse transcribed all of the isolated RNA, so they sequenced expressed TCRB transcripts. Clones were sequenced by immunoSEQ multiplex PCR, and TCRdb holds only the in-frame ones, with some missing. The sample lists 250,000 or so clones; roughly 20% were seen once. Sequencing was performed on naive CD4+ T cells from blood. The rearrangement joins TRBV5-1 to TRBJ1-1; D is perhaps TRBD1 (5 bases). The receptor comes from a woman in her forties with type 1 diabetes. The DNA for the CDR3 is TGCGCCAGCAGCTGGGGCGATGGGGAGGTGAACACTGAAGCTTTCTTT. This encodes CASSWGDGEVNTEAFF.